The clone carrying this TCR beta chain was counted ten times or more. As yet, its antigen is unknown. TCRdb independently ran MiXCR on the 5' RACE reads; one entry per CDR3 protein. The sample lists 500,000 to 550,000 distinct CDR3 sequences; roughly 13% were seen once. These data come from a study of CD8 T cells in ankylosing spondylitis. General observations from the study: From matched ankylosing spondylitis synovial fluid, disease-linked clones were reportedly recovered at significantly enriched levels. A TCR beta motif of under 10 highly homologous variants appeared characteristic of ankylosing spondylitis blood.

V lost 3 bases and J 5 bases, leaving 14 bases between the germline ends. This CDR3 comprises 13 residues. Germline V gene lookup returns CDR1 DFQATT and CDR2 SNEGSKA (reference sequence). The TCR was taken from a male donor with ankylosing spondylitis. The sample was blood, either unsorted or a sorted T cell fraction (not recorded which). The rearrangement uses TRBV20-1 and TRBJ2-7, with a weak D call TRBD2 (5 bases). CDR3 loop: CSASRTRADEQYF. CDR3 in DNA: TGCAGTGCTAGCAGAACTAGGGCCGACGAGCAGTACTTC.